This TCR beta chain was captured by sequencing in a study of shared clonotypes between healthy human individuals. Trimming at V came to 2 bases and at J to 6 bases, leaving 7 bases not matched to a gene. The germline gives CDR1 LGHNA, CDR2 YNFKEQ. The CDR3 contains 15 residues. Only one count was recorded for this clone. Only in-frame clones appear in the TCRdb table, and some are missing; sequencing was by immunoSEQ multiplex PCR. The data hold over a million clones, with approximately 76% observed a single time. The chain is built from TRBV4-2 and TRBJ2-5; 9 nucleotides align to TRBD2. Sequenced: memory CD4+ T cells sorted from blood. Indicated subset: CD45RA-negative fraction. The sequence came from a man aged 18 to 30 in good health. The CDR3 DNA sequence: TGTGCCAGCAGCCAAAGGGGCGGGGGGGAACAGACCCAGTACTTC. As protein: CASSQRGGGEQTQYF.